These 29 T cell receptor beta chains share one sample of origin, sequenced in a study of metastatic and nonmetastatic thyroid tumors. TCRdb reanalyzed the PCR reads with MiXCR. The table has approximately 31,000 clones, 15% to 20% seen once. Among the patients, none had received any treatment before thyroid surgery. Sequencing used blood. The origin of the receptors is a female donor with papillary thyroid cancer or a benign thyroid nodule (not recorded which). Some clones in this sample may be carry-over from other donors' samples.

This clone was observed at least ten times. The chain couples TRBV28 to TRBJ2-1, with D tentatively TRBD1 (6 bases). The CDR3 has 15 amino acids. The V gene lost 3 bases and the J gene lost 0 bases, with 9 bases spanning the gap. In germline, CDR1 is MDHEN, CDR2 SYDVKM. The CDR3 bases are TGTGCCAGCAGTTTCAGGGGAAGCTCCTACAATGAGCAGTTCTTC. Translated, it gives CASSFRGSSYNEQFF. Full variable domain (missing parts from reference TRBV28 and TRBJ2-1): DVKVTQSSRYLVKRTGEKVFLECVQDMDHENMFWYRQDPGLGLRLIYFSYDVKMKEKGDIPEGYSVSREKKERFSLILESASTNQTSMYLCASSFRGSSYNEQFFGPGTRLTVL.

Many counts were recorded for this clone. This sequence joins TRBV4-2 and TRBJ2-7; D ambiguous. Trimming cost V 0 bases and J 5 bases, with 2 bases left between them. Per germline, CDR1 LGHNA and CDR2 YNFKEQ. The CDR3 is 11 residues long. As DNA, the CDR3 is TGTGCCAGCAGCCAAGAAGACGAGCAGTACTTC. Its protein product is CASSQEDEQYF.

In its sample, this clone was seen many times. A read error may account for a junction end that differs from germline. This chain uses TRBV7-9 with TRBJ1-2; TRBD1 agrees at 8 bases. The CDR3 is 12 amino acids. Germline CDR1 SEHNR, CDR2 FQNEAQ (reference sequence). CDR3 sequence (DNA): TGTGCCAGCAGCTTCGAGGACAGGGTTAGGTCCTTC. Encoded protein: CASSFEDRVRSF. The full variable domain, its missing parts supplied by reference TRBV7-9 and TRBJ1-2, is DTGVSQNPRHKITKRGQNVTFRCDPISEHNRLYWYRQTLGQGPEFLTYFQNEAQLEKSRLLSDRFSAERPKGSFSTLEIQRTEQGDSAMYLCASSFEDRVRSFGSGTRLTVV.

This clone appeared many times. The chain combines TRBV7-6 with TRBJ1-2, with D perhaps matching TRBD1 (5 bases). Germline loops: CDR1 SGHVS, CDR2 FNYEAQ. CDR3 length equals 17 residues. The ends were cut back, 1 base at V and 3 bases at J, with 18 bases in the middle. The CDR3 protein is CASSLEGGQGTDYGYTF. Written as DNA, the CDR3 is TGTGCCAGCAGCTTAGAAGGAGGGCAGGGTACAGACTATGGCTACACCTTC.

This clone was counted ten times or more. The chain links TRBV2 to TRBJ2-1, with D possibly being TRBD2 (5 bases). The CDR3 spans 15 residues. Germline V lookup: CDR1 SNHLY, CDR2 FYNNEI. Trimming cost V 8 bases and J 1 base, with 15 bases left between them. The CDR3 reads CASDRTRRSYNEQFF. The DNA of the CDR3 is TGTGCCAGCGACCGAACTAGACGGTCCTACAATGAGCAGTTCTTC.

This clone was seen many times. V usage is TRBV10-3 and J usage is TRBJ2-7; the D gene is possibly TRBD1 (6 bases). Germline V lookup: CDR1 ENHRY, CDR2 SYGVKD. There are 13 residues in the CDR3. Trimming took 4 bases from V and 5 from J, leaving 12 bases between them. CDR3 nucleotides: TGTGCCATCAGTGGTGAGGGGGAGAACGAGCAGTACTTC. Translated: CAISGEGENEQYF.

This clone is medium-sized by share. Other DNA variants within this sample encode the same CDR3. The CDR3 DNA sequence: TGTGCCAGCCGGCAGAGCGGAGAGACCCAGTACTTC. It translates to CASRQSGETQYF. The chain couples TRBV19 to TRBJ2-5, with a possible D match to TRBD2 (5 bases). CDR1 is LNHDA, CDR2 SQIVND, per germline (reference sequence). The CDR3 extends over 12 amino acids. V was cut by 9 bases and J by 4 bases, with 12 bases left in between.

This clone showed up many times. V gene TRBV6-5 combines with J gene TRBJ1-1; D remains unclear. Germline loops: CDR1 MNHEY, CDR2 SVGAGI. The CDR3 length is 18 residues. The germline V and J ends were trimmed by 6 bases and 0 bases, with 23 bases remaining between them. The CDR3 is CASSPHTGRKGMNTEAFF. CDR3 DNA: TGTGCCAGCAGCCCCCACACGGGGAGGAAGGGAATGAACACTGAAGCTTTCTTT.

This clone was recorded many times. This sequence joins TRBV10-3 and TRBJ1-5, with a tentative D call TRBD1 (6 bases). Germline assignment: CDR1 ENHRY and CDR2 SYGVKD. The CDR3 totals 17 residues. The V end was cut by 10 bases, the J end by 1 base, with 23 bases between. The CDR3 DNA is TGTGCCACCCAACCCCGAGGGGGTGAGGAGAGCAATCAGCCCCAGCATTTT. Translating gives CATQPRGGEESNQPQHF.

Concerning this clone: At one boundary the junction diverges from the germline segment, which might be a read error. The same CDR3 also results from other DNA sequences found in this sample. This rearrangement joins TRBV7-9 to TRBJ1-4, with D tentatively TRBD1 (5 bases). CDR1 is SEHNR, CDR2 FQNEAQ, per germline (reference sequence). The length of the CDR3 is 12 residues. CDR3 in amino acids: CASTVGEEKLFF. The CDR3 coding sequence is TGTGCCAGCACCGTAGGGGAAGAAAAACTGTTTTTC.

This clone was seen ten or more times. The J gene is TRBJ2-1, the V gene TRBV5-1; D call uncertain. This CDR3 has 14 residues. Between the trimmed V and J ends, which lost 4 bases and 9 bases, there was a span of 17 bases. Germline V gives CDR1 SGHRS, CDR2 YFSETQ. For the CDR3, the DNA is TGCGCCAGCAGCATCCGGGTGGGTTACGGTGAGCAGTTCTTC. It encodes CASSIRVGYGEQFF.

The table lists this clone with many counts. This chain joins TRBV6-5 and TRBJ2-6, with TRBD1 matching over 8 bases. The ends lost 2 bases at V and 0 bases at J; junction bases unmatched: 0. Looked up from germline, CDR1 is MNHEY and CDR2 is SVGAGI. This CDR3 contains 16 residues. The DNA for the CDR3 is TGTGCCAGCAGTTACGGACAGGGCTCTGGGGCCAACGTCCTGACTTTC. It specifies CASSYGQGSGANVLTF.

This clone ranks as medium-sized. V is TRBV6-1 and J is TRBJ2-7, with 13 bases that match TRBD2. The CDR3 loop spans 15 amino acids. Germline trimming cut 1 base from V and 4 bases from J; bases unmatched to any gene: 1. The germline V gene has CDR1 MNHNS and CDR2 SASEGT. CDR3 nucleotides: TGTGCCAGCAGTGAAGGGACTAGCGGGAGTTACGAGCAGTACTTC. This encodes CASSEGTSGSYEQYF.

This chain uses TRBV2 with TRBJ1-5; D perhaps matches TRBD1 (6 bases). The CDR3 length is 14 residues. Germline V gene data show CDR1 as SNHLY and CDR2 as FYNNEI. V gave up 6 bases and J gave up 2 bases, with 11 bases separating them. The CDR3 DNA follows: TGTGCCAGCAGCGTCTCAGGGGGCAATCAGCCCCAGCATTTT. Its protein is CASSVSGGNQPQHF.

This clone appeared many times. The chain recombines TRBV5-4 with TRBJ1-3; the D is unclear. CDR1 is SGHNT and CDR2 is YYREEE in the germline V gene (reference sequence). The V end lost 0 bases, the J end lost 0 bases, and 4 bases lay between the germline ends. This CDR3 is 14 amino acids long. The CDR3 is CASSLDSSGNTIYF. CDR3 coding DNA: TGTGCCAGCAGCTTGGACAGCTCTGGAAACACCATATATTTT.

The chain links TRBV5-1 to TRBJ2-7; 8 bases fit TRBD2. Germline V gives CDR1 SGHRS, CDR2 YFSETQ. This CDR3 contains 14 residues. V dropped 1 base and J dropped 8; count of bases not matched to a gene: 8. The CDR3: CASSLWSSGNQQYF. The CDR3 DNA reads TGCGCCAGCAGCTTGTGGAGTAGCGGGAACCAGCAGTACTTC.

CDR3 amino acids: CASSSSRGSGYTF. The CDR3 DNA sequence: TGTGCCAGCAGTTCATCCCGGGGTTCTGGCTACACCTTC. The chain employs TRBV12-3 or TRBV12-4 and TRBJ1-2; D uncertain. The CDR3 extends over 13 amino acids. With 4 bases removed from V and 7 bases from J, the gap between germline ends came to 13 bases.

The sample holds many counts of this clone. The chain combines TRBV14 with TRBJ1-1, with D tentatively TRBD1 (5 bases). The germline V gene encodes CDR1 SGHDN and CDR2 FVKESK. V lost 2 bases and J lost 1, with 20 bases in between. CDR3 length equals 18 residues. The CDR3 protein is CASSQRQGPGRENTEAFF. In nucleotides, the CDR3 is TGTGCCAGCAGCCAACGCCAGGGTCCTGGGAGAGAGAACACTGAAGCTTTCTTT. The whole variable domain, remainder taken from reference TRBV14 and TRBJ1-1, is EAGVTQFPSHSVIEKGQTVTLRCDPISGHDNLYWYRRVMGKEIKFLLHFVKESKQDESGMPNNRFLAERTGGTYSTLKVQPAELEDSGVYFCASSQRQGPGRENTEAFFGQGTRLTVV.

There are many counts of this clone. The same CDR3 can be traced to other DNA sequences in this sample. The chain links TRBV10-3 to TRBJ1-1; D remains unclear. The CDR3 contains 13 residues. From germline, CDR1 is ENHRY and CDR2 SYGVKD. V lost 8 bases and J lost 0, with 10 bases in between. CDR3 nucleotide sequence: TGTGCCATCCAAGAGAACATGAACACTGAAGCTTTCTTT. Its translation: CAIQENMNTEAFF.

This clone has a count of ten or more. V is TRBV27 and J is TRBJ2-2; 8 nucleotides agree with TRBD2. V dropped 2 bases and J dropped 6; count of bases not matched to a gene: 20. Germline values: CDR1 MNHEY, CDR2 SMNVEV (reference sequence). This CDR3 comprises 20 residues. CDR3 coding DNA: TGTGCCAGCAGTTTACGGACAGCCTCCACGCGCGGGGGGTTGGCCGGGGAGCTGTTTTTT. This encodes CASSLRTASTRGGLAGELFF.

This clone was seen ten or more times. The gene calls are TRBV5-1 and TRBJ1-2; TRBD1 matches at 7 bases. Trimming cost V 4 bases and J 6 bases; bases outside gene matches: 12. The V gene's germline CDR1 is SGHRS and CDR2 YFSETQ. The CDR3 is 15 amino acids. The CDR3 sequence is CASSPGGATGNGYTF. CDR3 in DNA: TGCGCCAGCAGCCCCGGTGGTGCGACAGGGAATGGCTACACCTTC.

This clone has a count of ten or more. The CDR3, as DNA: TGTGCCAGCAGCTTTGTAGGGACTGAAGCTTTCTTT. This translates into CASSFVGTEAFF. The chain couples TRBV7-2 to TRBJ1-1; D not resolved. Germline CDR1 and CDR2: SGHTA and FQGNSA. The CDR3 is 12 amino acids. The V end was cut by 3 bases, the J end by 5 bases, with 7 bases between.

Comment on this clone: A much larger clonotype is one base distant, so this may be a read error. This sample also contains other DNA sequences that code for the same CDR3. This sequence joins TRBV5-1 and TRBJ1-1, with 8 bases identical to TRBD1. Germline CDR1 is SGHRS and CDR2 is YFSETQ. The CDR3 is 17 amino acids. V lost 0 bases and J lost 8; bases outside the gene matches: 15. The CDR3 reads CASSLAPGGEGVTEAFF. The CDR3 DNA reads TGCGCCAGCAGCTTGGCACCAGGGGGCGAAGGGGTCACAGAAGCTTTCTTT.

Only a few counts were recorded for this clone. The rearrangement links TRBV28 to TRBJ1-2, with a tentative D call TRBD1 (6 bases). Germline V lookup: CDR1 MDHEN, CDR2 SYDVKM. Trimming stripped 7 bases from V and 8 bases from J, with 26 bases between. The CDR3 runs to 16 residues. CDR3 region: CASIFLTGYGGIGYTF. The CDR3 DNA follows: TGTGCCAGCATTTTTCTAACAGGGTACGGTGGGATAGGCTACACCTTC.

This clone was seen repeatedly, ten times or more. The same CDR3 arises from other DNA sequences in this sample as well. The chain combines TRBV10-2 with TRBJ2-6, with TRBD1 matching over 8 bases. The V gene's germline CDR1 is WSHSY and CDR2 SAAADI. The V and J ends lost 6 bases and 2 bases, in that order; junction bases with no gene match: 6. The CDR3 consists of 16 residues. CDR3 nucleotides: TGCGCCAGCAGGAGACAGGGGCGAACTGGGGCCAACGTCCTGACTTTC. Translation: CASRRQGRTGANVLTF.

A word on this clone: One junction end disagrees with the germline gene, perhaps due to a read error. J is TRBJ2-7 and V is TRBV7-6; TRBD2 matches 7 bases. Germline CDR1 is SGHVS and CDR2 is FNYEAQ. The CDR3 covers 14 residues. The CDR3 nucleotides read TGTGCCAGCAGCCTCGGGAGGACCGCCTACGAGCGGTGCTTC. Its protein is CASSLGRTAYERCF.

There are many counts of this clone. The chain employs TRBV12-3 or TRBV12-4 and TRBJ2-1; TRBD1 aligns across 9 bases. The CDR3 sequence is 15 residues long. V lost 6 bases and J lost 6; bases outside the gene matches: 9. The CDR3 nucleotides read TGTGCCAGCAGGTCCCGGGACAGGGTATTCAATGAGCAGTTCTTC. Protein product: CASRSRDRVFNEQFF.

This clone was observed at least ten times. The chain has TRBV20-1 and TRBJ2-1; D is perhaps TRBD2 (7 bases). Germline V gives CDR1 DFQATT, CDR2 SNEGSKA (reference sequence). Trimming left V 0 bases short and J 14 bases short, with 17 bases between. This CDR3 contains 13 residues. The CDR3 region has the DNA TGCAGTGCTAGAGATGGCGGGGGCTCCGGGGAGTTCTTC. As protein: CSARDGGGSGEFF.

This clone has a count of ten or more. This chain uses TRBV3-1 with TRBJ1-2; D unresolved. CDR3 length equals 13 residues. Deletions cut 1 base from V and 0 bases from J, with 3 bases between. The germline V gene has CDR1 LGHDT and CDR2 YNNKEL (reference sequence). The CDR3 DNA reads as TGTGCCAGCAGCCAAGGCCCTAACTATGGCTACACCTTC. Translating gives CASSQGPNYGYTF.